The next 10 T cell receptor beta chains were all read from a single sample in a study of blood T cell repertoires in COVID-19 (dated by TCRdb to about 2020). The library was generated by the immunoSEQ multiplex PCR assay. TCRdb took this table from immuneACCESS and kept in-frame rearrangements with V and J called. Such tables lack part of the clones; where checked against another copy, unresolved V genes explain under half of the gap, and the rest is unexplained. The sample data list 65,000 to 100,000 clones, and about 89% of these were observed just once. The top ten clones comprise approximately 9.3% of the sample. The sample consisted of peripheral blood. Receptors were obtained from a man in his forties or fifties with acute or convalescent COVID-19.

The chain is built from TRBV28 and TRBJ1-2, with D perhaps TRBD1 (5 bases). CDR1 MDHEN and CDR2 SYDVKM come from the germline V gene. Trimming shortened V by 4 bases and J by 3 bases, and 12 bases separated the two germline ends. The CDR3 length is 14 residues. CDR3 nucleotides: TGTGCCAGCAGTTCCCTCGGGGGACACTATGGCTACACCTTC. Translation: CASSSLGGHYGYTF.

This clone was found once. The rearrangement joins TRBV10-3 to TRBJ1-1; D is uncertain. The length of the CDR3 is 13 residues. Germline CDR1 and CDR2: ENHRY and SYGVKD. V was shortened by 3 bases and J by 1 base, with 6 bases between the two germline ends. The CDR3 DNA sequence: TGTGCCATCAGTGACCCAGAGAACACTGAAGCTTTCTTT. Residues: CAISDPENTEAFF.

This clone was seen only a few times. This chain links TRBV29-1 with TRBJ1-1; 7 bases are a match to TRBD1. V was pared by 7 bases and J by 8 bases, with 7 bases of the junction left unmatched. Per the germline V gene, CDR1 is SQVTM and CDR2 is ANQGSEA. CDR3 length equals 11 residues. The chain's CDR3 is CSAWTGSEAFF. In nucleotides, the CDR3 is TGCAGCGCCTGGACAGGTTCCGAAGCTTTCTTT.

The chain is built from TRBV5-1 and TRBJ1-4; 7 bases fit TRBD1. V gave up 4 bases and J gave up 8 bases; unmatched junction bases: 8. The CDR3 is 14 amino acids. Germline V gene data show CDR1 as SGHRS and CDR2 as YFSETQ. CDR3 in amino acids: CASSRTGVGEKLFF. Here the CDR3 DNA reads TGCGCCAGCAGCCGGACAGGAGTGGGAGAAAAACTGTTTTTT. Full variable domain (remainder filled in from reference TRBV5-1 and TRBJ1-4): KAGVTQTPRYLIKTRGQQVTLSCSPISGHRSVSWYQQTPGQGLQFLFEYFSETQRNKGNFPGRFSGRQFSNSRSEMNVSTLELGDSALYLCASSRTGVGEKLFFGSGTQLSVL.

This sequence joins TRBV7-9 and TRBJ1-2; perhaps TRBD1 as D (5 bases). Trimming pared 0 bases from V and 8 bases from J, leaving 13 bases between. The V gene's germline CDR1 is SEHNR and CDR2 FQNEAQ (reference sequence). The CDR3 is made up of 14 amino acids. CDR3 loop: CASSLAAGRGGYTF. The DNA of the CDR3 is TGTGCCAGCAGCTTAGCAGCGGGAAGGGGCGGCTACACCTTC.

The V and J genes are TRBV4-2 and TRBJ1-2; the D is unclear. The CDR3 is made up of 18 amino acids. From germline, CDR1 is LGHNA and CDR2 YNFKEQ. The V end was cut by 0 bases, the J end by 4 bases, with 21 bases between. In DNA, the CDR3 is TGTGCCAGCAGCCAAGATAGTTTAATCCCTTCCCGGGGCTATGGCTACACCTTC. This sequence encodes CASSQDSLIPSRGYGYTF.

The rearrangement joins TRBV19 to TRBJ2-2; a weak D match, TRBD2 (6 bases). Germline V gives CDR1 LNHDA, CDR2 SQIVND (reference sequence). CDR3 length: 17 residues. Trimming took off 6 bases at V and 5 bases at J, with 22 bases between the two ends. This chain's CDR3 is CASSLSGDWVMTGELFF. CDR3 bases: TGTGCCAGTAGCCTCTCCGGGGACTGGGTGATGACCGGGGAGCTGTTTTTT.

The chain uses TRBV5-6 and TRBJ1-3; no reliable D call. Between the trimmed V and J ends, which lost 0 bases and 0 bases, there was a span of 4 bases. Looked up from germline, CDR1 is SGHDT and CDR2 is YYEEEE. The CDR3 extends over 14 amino acids. CDR3 DNA sequence: TGTGCCAGCAGCTTGGGGAGCTCTGGAAACACCATATATTTT. As protein: CASSLGSSGNTIYF.

V usage is TRBV29-1 and J usage is TRBJ1-2; 7 nucleotides match TRBD1. CDR1 is SQVTM, CDR2 ANQGSEA, per germline. V shed 5 bases, J shed 7 bases, and the junction held 4 bases outside the gene matches. This CDR3 has 11 amino acids. Here the CDR3 DNA reads TGCAGCGTTCGGTCAGGGGGTGGCTACACCTTC. Amino acid sequence: CSVRSGGGYTF.

J is TRBJ1-1 and V is TRBV2; a weak D match, TRBD1 (5 bases). The CDR3 spans 15 residues. The germline V gene encodes CDR1 SNHLY and CDR2 FYNNEI. V gave up 6 bases and J gave up 1 base, with 15 bases separating them. DNA for the CDR3: TGTGCCAGCAGGGGTACCCGGACATCGAACACTGAAGCTTTCTTT. This gives the protein CASRGTRTSNTEAFF.